This is a list of T cell receptor beta chains from one sample in a study of OX40 agonist ivuxolimab in advanced cancers. Profiling relied on immunoSEQ multiplex PCR, and the TCRdb table lists in-frame clones only, not all of them. The sample carries tens of thousands of clones, approximately 89% recorded once. The material sequenced was CD4+ or CD8+ T cells sorted from blood, taken in a trial of the OX40 agonist ivuxolimab. All receptors come from an adult with an advanced solid tumor such as melanoma, head and neck, liver or kidney cancer. Both conserved end residues are part of each CDR3. The D gene is left open where the match is weak. The size entry is marked missing in some rows and otherwise reads once, few, many or a size class.

CDR3 protein,CDR3 DNA,clone size,D gene,J gene,V gene
CASSLAGYEQYF,TGTGCCAGCAGCTTAGCCGGCTACGAGCAGTACTTC,-,-,TRBJ2-7,TRBV11-1
CASSQDYFGLEEYEQFF,TGTGCCAGCAGCCAAGATTACTTTGGGCTAGAGGAATATGAGCAGTTCTTC,-,-,TRBJ2-1,TRBV14
CASSYSTSGRPGELFF,TGTGCCAGCAGTTACTCGACTAGCGGGAGACCCGGGGAGCTGTTTTTT,-,TRBD2,TRBJ2-2,TRBV6-5
CAISVGGMNTGELFF,TGTGCCATCAGTGTCGGGGGAATGAACACCGGGGAGCTGTTTTTT,-,-,TRBJ2-2,TRBV10-3
CASSQGSGTPREQYF,TGTGCCAGCAGCCAAGGATCAGGGACCCCCCGGGAGCAGTACTTC,-,-,TRBJ2-7,TRBV14
CASRLTTGVDTEAFF,TGTGCCAGCAGGTTAACAACAGGAGTGGACACTGAAGCTTTCTTT,-,-,TRBJ1-1,TRBV6-5
CASSPWTASNQPQHF,TGTGCCAGCAGTCCCTGGACGGCTAGCAATCAGCCCCAGCATTTT,few,-,TRBJ1-5,TRBV6-5
CASRSSVSYEQYF,TGCGCCAGCAGATCCAGCGTTTCCTACGAGCAGTACTTC,-,-,TRBJ2-7,TRBV5-1
CATLVGETQYF,TGTGCCACCCTAGTTGGGGAGACCCAGTACTTC,-,-,TRBJ2-5,TRBV10-3
CASSLNGQGHYEQYF,TGCGCCAGCAGCCTAAACGGACAGGGGCACTACGAGCAGTACTTC,-,TRBD1,TRBJ2-7,TRBV5-1
CASSLLANTGELFF,TGTGCCAGCAGTTTACTGGCAAACACCGGGGAGCTGTTTTTT,-,-,TRBJ2-2,TRBV28
CASSPGTARNQPQHF,TGTGCCAGCAGCCCCGGGACAGCTAGAAATCAGCCCCAGCATTTT,-,TRBD1,TRBJ1-5,TRBV11-2
CASSIGPVGSPLHF,TGTGCCAGTAGTATAGGGCCCGTCGGATCACCCCTCCACTTT,-,-,TRBJ1-6,TRBV19
CASSLGQGAAGNTIYF,TGTGCCAGCAGCTTAGGACAGGGGGCGGCTGGAAACACCATATATTTT,once,TRBD1,TRBJ1-3,TRBV11-2
CASSIFQGSEQYF,TGTGCCAGCAGTATATTCCAGGGTTCCGAGCAGTACTTC,-,-,TRBJ2-7,TRBV27
CASSIGLAGVGETQYF,TGTGCCAGCAGTATTGGACTAGCGGGAGTGGGGGAGACCCAGTACTTC,-,TRBD2,TRBJ2-5,TRBV7-7
CASSFSVQETQYF,TGCGCCAGCAGCTTTAGCGTTCAAGAGACCCAGTACTTC,-,-,TRBJ2-5,TRBV5-1
CSVEWLAGVNEQFF,TGCAGCGTTGAGTGGCTAGCGGGAGTCAATGAGCAGTTCTTC,-,TRBD2,TRBJ2-1,TRBV29-1
CASSSRTGNYEQYF,TGTGCCAGCAGCTCTCGGACAGGGAATTACGAGCAGTACTTC,-,TRBD1,TRBJ2-7,TRBV7-9
CASSYTPGPPFAAFF,TGCGCCAGCAGTTACACCCCGGGACCGCCGTTCGCAGCTTTCTTT,few,-,TRBJ1-1,TRBV5-1
CASSWGQTSSYEQYF,TGTGCCAGCAGTTGGGGTCAGACCAGCTCCTACGAGCAGTACTTC,once,-,TRBJ2-7,TRBV27
CASSFGREGYEQYF,TGTGCCAGCAGTTTTGGGCGGGAGGGCTACGAGCAGTACTTC,-,TRBD2,TRBJ2-7,TRBV27
CASSLTDYEQYF,TGCGCCAGCAGCCTCACTGATTACGAGCAGTACTTC,-,-,TRBJ2-7,TRBV4-3
CASSFSALLPDEQFF,TGTGCCAGCAGCTTTAGCGCCCTTTTACCTGATGAGCAGTTCTTC,-,-,TRBJ2-1,TRBV11-2
CASKSLAGEEQFF,TGCGCCAGCAAGTCGCTAGCGGGAGAGGAGCAGTTCTTC,-,TRBD2,TRBJ2-1,TRBV5-1
CASAWGESYEQYF,TGTGCCAGTGCCTGGGGGGAATCTTATGAGCAGTACTTC,-,-,TRBJ2-7,TRBV19
CASGKIVYEQFF,TGTGCCAGCGGAAAAATAGTCTATGAGCAGTTCTTC,once,-,TRBJ2-1,TRBV7-9
CAISSTSGRAGTQYF,TGTGCCATCAGTTCAACTAGCGGGAGGGCCGGTACGCAGTATTTT,-,TRBD2,TRBJ2-3,TRBV10-3
CASSIYQGTHQPQHF,TGTGCCAGCAGCATCTATCAGGGGACCCATCAGCCCCAGCATTTT,-,-,TRBJ1-5,TRBV28
CASSSAGTGSYEQYF,TGTGCCAGCAGCTCAGCCGGGACAGGGTCCTACGAGCAGTACTTC,-,TRBD1,TRBJ2-7,TRBV7-9
CASSLWASGSREDTQYF,TGTGCCAGCAGCTTATGGGCTAGCGGGAGTCGGGAAGATACGCAGTATTTT,-,TRBD2,TRBJ2-3,TRBV7-2
CASSPLRTGDEQFF,TGTGCCAGCTCACCATTAAGGACAGGGGATGAGCAGTTCTTC,-,TRBD1,TRBJ2-1,TRBV18
CASSGVASGRKTQYF,TGCGCCAGCAGCGGGGTGGCTAGCGGGAGAAAGACCCAGTACTTC,-,TRBD2,TRBJ2-5,TRBV4-1
CASSDDSRVSLVEDTQYF,TGTGCCAGCAGCGACGATTCGAGGGTATCTTTAGTTGAAGATACGCAGTATTTT,-,-,TRBJ2-3,TRBV11-2
CASSQDLAVYEQFF,TGCGCCAGCAGCCAAGACCTTGCTGTCTATGAGCAGTTCTTC,few,-,TRBJ2-1,TRBV4-1
CASSSLAGGATGELFF,TGTGCCAGCAGCTCCTTAGCGGGAGGGGCCACCGGGGAGCTGTTTTTT,-,TRBD2,TRBJ2-2,TRBV7-6
CASSDDDSYYNSPLHF,TGTGCCAGCAGTGATGACGACAGCTACTATAATTCACCCCTCCACTTT,once,-,TRBJ1-6,TRBV6-1
CASSSPGTSTYEQYF,TGTGCCAGCAGTTCTCCCGGGACTAGCACTTACGAGCAGTACTTC,-,TRBD2,TRBJ2-7,TRBV28
CASSQTSGSFYEQYF,TGCGCCAGCAGCCAAACGAGCGGGAGCTTCTACGAGCAGTACTTC,-,TRBD2,TRBJ2-7,TRBV4-1